The T cell receptor (beta chain) under discussion was sequenced for a study of STAT5B mutations in CD4+ large granular lymphocyte leukemia. Sequencing used immunoSEQ multiplex PCR; TCRdb keeps in-frame clones, though not all of them. The sample yields over 30,000 clones, 70% to 90% seen once. The CDR3 length is 16 residues. V gave up 0 bases and J gave up 0 bases, with 9 bases separating them. From germline, CDR1 is MGHRA and CDR2 YSYEKL. The sample consisted of CD4+ T cells from blood buffy coats. This chain connects TRBV4-1 to TRBJ2-1; no reliable D call. The receptor was derived from a human donor in good health. The DNA of the CDR3 is TGCGCCAGCAGCCAAGATCCAGTGAGCTCCTACAATGAGCAGTTCTTC. It specifies CASSQDPVSSYNEQFF.